This T cell receptor (beta chain) was captured in a study of CD8 T cells in Susac syndrome. Germline CDR1 and CDR2: DFQATT and SNEGSKA (reference sequence). The V end was cut by 3 bases, the J end by 6 bases, with 12 bases between. CDR3 length: 13 residues. Reverse transcription of 0.5 to 1 ug RNA used random hexamers. One entry per CDR3 protein, called by TCRdb with MiXCR from the immunoSEQ multiplex PCR reads. The data show over 100,000 distinct CDR3 sequences, 85% to 95% seen once. The chain employs TRBV20-1 and TRBJ1-3; D not resolved. This TCR was sampled from a human donor in good health. Sequencing used CD8+ T cells from PBMCs. CDR3 in DNA: TGCAGTGCTAGTTACACGGAGGCAAACACCATATATTTT. As protein: CSASYTEANTIYF.